This record looks at one T cell receptor beta chain sequence and its context. Its antigen remains unidentified. Germline values: CDR1 SGHRS, CDR2 YFSETQ. The CDR3 length is 15 residues. The V and J ends lost 0 bases and 3 bases respectively, with 12 bases between them. TCRdb reprocessed the 5' RACE reads with MiXCR, giving one entry per CDR3 protein. The table shows 650,000 to 800,000 distinct CDR3 sequences, with under 9% occurring only once. This sample was included in a study of identical twins. The study, taken as a whole, reports: Cord blood beta clonotypes that were abundant carried fewer insertions, and memory repertoires showed no such trend.

This sample also belongs to another study, concerning yellow fever vaccine responses in identical twins.

The specimen sequenced was PBMCs. The chain links TRBV5-1 to TRBJ2-5, with D perhaps matching TRBD1 or TRBD2 (6 bases each). The TCR comes from a woman aged 18-35 years in good health. The CDR3 DNA follows: TGCGCCAGCAGCTTGGAGGGGGGCAGGGAAGAGACCCAGTACTTC. Amino acids: CASSLEGGREETQYF.